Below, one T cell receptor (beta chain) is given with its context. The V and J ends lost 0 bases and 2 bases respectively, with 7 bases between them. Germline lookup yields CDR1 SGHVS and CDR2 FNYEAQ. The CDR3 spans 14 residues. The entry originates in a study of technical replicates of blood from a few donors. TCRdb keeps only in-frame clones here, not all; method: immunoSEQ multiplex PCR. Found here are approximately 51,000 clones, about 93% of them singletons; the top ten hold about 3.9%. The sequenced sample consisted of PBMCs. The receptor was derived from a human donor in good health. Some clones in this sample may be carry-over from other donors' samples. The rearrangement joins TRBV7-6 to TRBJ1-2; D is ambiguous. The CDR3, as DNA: TGTGCCAGCAGCTTAGCAACGGGGAACTATGGCTACACCTTC. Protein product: CASSLATGNYGYTF.